This entry features one TCR beta chain sequence. A single record per CDR3 protein comes from TCRdb applying MiXCR to the RACE reads. This table has roughly 100,000 distinct CDR3 sequences, 12% appearing once. This specimen belongs to a study of human T cells and chemical hapten exposure. Specified time point: pre-sensitization, week 0. Treatment of the sample: therapeutic diphenylcyclopropenone sensitization with weekly scalp DPC. CDR1 is MNHEY and CDR2 is SVGAGI in the germline V gene. CDR3 length: 13 amino acids. V dropped 1 base and J dropped 5 bases, with 8 bases sitting between them. The sequences come from whole blood, collected in connection with sensitization to the hapten diphenylcyclopropenone (DPC). The chain employs TRBV6-5 and TRBJ1-1; the D gene is possibly TRBD1 (5 bases). This TCR was sampled from a woman aged 45 to 65 with alopecia areata. Some clones in this sample may be carry-over from other donors' samples. CDR3 sequence reads: CASSYFQGTEAFF. CDR3 nucleotide sequence: TGTGCCAGCAGTTACTTTCAGGGTACTGAAGCTTTCTTT.